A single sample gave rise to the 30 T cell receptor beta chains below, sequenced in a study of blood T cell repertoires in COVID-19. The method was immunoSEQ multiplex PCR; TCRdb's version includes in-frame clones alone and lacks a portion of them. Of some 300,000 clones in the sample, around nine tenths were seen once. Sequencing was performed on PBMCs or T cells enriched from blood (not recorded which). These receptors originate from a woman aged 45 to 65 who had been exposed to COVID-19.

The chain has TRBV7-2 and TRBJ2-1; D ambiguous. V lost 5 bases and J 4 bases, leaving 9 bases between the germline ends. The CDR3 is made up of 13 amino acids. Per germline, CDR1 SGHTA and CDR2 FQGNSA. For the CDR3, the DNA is TGTGCCAGCAGCCTTACAGATTACAATGAGCAGTTCTTC. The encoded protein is CASSLTDYNEQFF.

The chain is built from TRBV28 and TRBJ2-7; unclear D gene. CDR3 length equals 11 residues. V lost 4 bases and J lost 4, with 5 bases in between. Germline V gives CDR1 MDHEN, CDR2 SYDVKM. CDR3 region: CASSSRYEQYF. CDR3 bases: TGTGCCAGCAGTTCCCGGTACGAGCAGTACTTC.

As DNA, the CDR3 is TGCGCCAGCAGCCAAACCTCTAGCGGGGGGGCCCCCGGGGAGCTGTTTTTT. Protein sequence: CASSQTSSGGAPGELFF. The rearrangement joins TRBV5-1 to TRBJ2-2, with 12 bases aligning to TRBD2. This CDR3 is 17 amino acids long. Trimming at V came to 4 bases and at J to 6 bases, leaving 10 bases not matched to a gene. Germline V gives CDR1 SGHRS, CDR2 YFSETQ.

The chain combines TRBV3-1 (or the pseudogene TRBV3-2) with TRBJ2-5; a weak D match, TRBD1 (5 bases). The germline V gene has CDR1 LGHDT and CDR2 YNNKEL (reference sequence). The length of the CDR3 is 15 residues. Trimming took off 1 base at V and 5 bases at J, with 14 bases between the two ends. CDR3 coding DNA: TGTGCCAGCAGCCAAGGAAGCAGGGCATCGGAGACCCAGTACTTC. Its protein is CASSQGSRASETQYF.

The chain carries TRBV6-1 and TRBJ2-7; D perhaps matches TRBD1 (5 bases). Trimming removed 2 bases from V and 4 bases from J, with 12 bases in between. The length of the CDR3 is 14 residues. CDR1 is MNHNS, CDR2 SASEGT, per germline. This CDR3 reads CASSEHGAAYEQYF. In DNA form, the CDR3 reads TGTGCCAGCAGTGAACATGGGGCGGCTTACGAGCAGTACTTC.

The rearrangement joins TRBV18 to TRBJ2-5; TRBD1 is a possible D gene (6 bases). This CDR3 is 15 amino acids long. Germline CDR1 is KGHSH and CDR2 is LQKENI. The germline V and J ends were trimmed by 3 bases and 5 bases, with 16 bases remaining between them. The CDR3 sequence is CASSPTTGFGETQYF. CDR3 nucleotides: TGTGCCAGCTCACCCACCACAGGGTTTGGGGAGACCCAGTACTTC.

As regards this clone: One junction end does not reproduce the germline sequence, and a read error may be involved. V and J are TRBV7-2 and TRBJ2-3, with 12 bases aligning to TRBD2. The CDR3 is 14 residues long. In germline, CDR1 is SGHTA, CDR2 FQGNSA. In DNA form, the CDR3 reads TGTGCCAGCAGCCTACAGACTAGCGGGGGCCCCATGGATTTT. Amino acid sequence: CASSLQTSGGPMDF.

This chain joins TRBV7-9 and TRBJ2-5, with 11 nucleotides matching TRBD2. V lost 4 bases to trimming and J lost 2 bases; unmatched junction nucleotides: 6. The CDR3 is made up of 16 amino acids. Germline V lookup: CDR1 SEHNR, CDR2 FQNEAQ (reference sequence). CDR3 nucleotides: TGTGCCAGCAGCTCGGGACTAGCGGAGGAACAAGAGACCCAGTACTTC. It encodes CASSSGLAEEQETQYF. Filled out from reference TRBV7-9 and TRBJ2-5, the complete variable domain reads DTGVSQNPRHKITKRGQNVTFRCDPISEHNRLYWYRQTLGQGPEFLTYFQNEAQLEKSRLLSDRFSAERPKGSFSTLEIQRTEQGDSAMYLCASSSGLAEEQETQYFGPGTRLLVL.

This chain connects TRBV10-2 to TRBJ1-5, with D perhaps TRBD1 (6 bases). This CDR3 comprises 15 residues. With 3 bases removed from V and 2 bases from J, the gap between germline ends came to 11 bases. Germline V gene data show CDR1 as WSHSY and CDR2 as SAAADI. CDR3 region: CASSDRGLGNQPQHF. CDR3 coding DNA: TGCGCCAGCAGTGATAGGGGGTTGGGCAATCAGCCCCAGCATTTT.

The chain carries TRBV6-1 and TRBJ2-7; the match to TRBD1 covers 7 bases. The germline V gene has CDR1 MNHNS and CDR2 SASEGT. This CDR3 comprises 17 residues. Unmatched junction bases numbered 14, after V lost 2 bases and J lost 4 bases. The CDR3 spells CASSETLRRAGGYEQYF. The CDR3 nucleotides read TGTGCCAGCAGTGAAACCCTGCGTAGGGCAGGGGGTTACGAGCAGTACTTC.

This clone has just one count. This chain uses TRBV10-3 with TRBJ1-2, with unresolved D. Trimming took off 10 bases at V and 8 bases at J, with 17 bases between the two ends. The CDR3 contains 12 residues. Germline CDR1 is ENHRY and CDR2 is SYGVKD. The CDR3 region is CATTGLYEGYTF. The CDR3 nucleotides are TGTGCCACGACCGGACTTTATGAGGGCTACACCTTC.

The DNA of the CDR3 is TGTGCCAGCGGGGGGTCGGGTTTCGGCGAGCAGTACTTC. Translated, it gives CASGGSGFGEQYF. V is TRBV12-3 or TRBV12-4 and J is TRBJ2-7; perhaps TRBD2 as D (6 bases). The CDR3 length is 13 residues. V lost 8 bases and J lost 6, with 17 bases in between.

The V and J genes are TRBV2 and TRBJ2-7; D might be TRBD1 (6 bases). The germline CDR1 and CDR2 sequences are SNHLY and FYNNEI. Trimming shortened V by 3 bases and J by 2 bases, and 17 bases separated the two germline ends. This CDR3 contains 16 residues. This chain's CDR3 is CASSDFGTSIPYEQYF. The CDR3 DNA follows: TGTGCCAGCAGTGATTTTGGGACATCCATTCCCTACGAGCAGTACTTC.

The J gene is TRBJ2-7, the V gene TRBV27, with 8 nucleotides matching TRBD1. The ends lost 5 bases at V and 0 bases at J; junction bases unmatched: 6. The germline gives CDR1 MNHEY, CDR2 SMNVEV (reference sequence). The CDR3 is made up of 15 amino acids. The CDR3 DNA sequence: TGTGCCAGCAGTCCCAGGACAGGGAGCTCCTACGAGCAGTACTTC. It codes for CASSPRTGSSYEQYF.

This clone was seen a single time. CDR3 bases: TGTGCCAGCAGCTTAAAGGGGGGCACAGATACGCAGTATTTT. Translating it yields CASSLKGGTDTQYF. V and J are TRBV7-9 and TRBJ2-3, with D tentatively TRBD1 (6 bases). Trimming cost V 2 bases and J 1 base, with 7 bases left between them. Germline V CDR1 and CDR2: SEHNR, FQNEAQ (reference sequence). This CDR3 comprises 14 residues. Supplemented by reference TRBV7-9 and TRBJ2-3, the full variable domain reads DTGVSQNPRHKITKRGQNVTFRCDPISEHNRLYWYRQTLGQGPEFLTYFQNEAQLEKSRLLSDRFSAERPKGSFSTLEIQRTEQGDSAMYLCASSLKGGTDTQYFGPGTRLTVL.

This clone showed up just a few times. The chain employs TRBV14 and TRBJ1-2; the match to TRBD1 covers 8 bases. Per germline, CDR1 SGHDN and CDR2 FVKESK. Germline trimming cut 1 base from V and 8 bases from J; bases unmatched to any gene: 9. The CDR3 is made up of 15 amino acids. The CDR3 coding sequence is TGTGCCAGCAGCCAAGGGACAGGGCCCTACTGGGGCTACACCTTC. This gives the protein CASSQGTGPYWGYTF.

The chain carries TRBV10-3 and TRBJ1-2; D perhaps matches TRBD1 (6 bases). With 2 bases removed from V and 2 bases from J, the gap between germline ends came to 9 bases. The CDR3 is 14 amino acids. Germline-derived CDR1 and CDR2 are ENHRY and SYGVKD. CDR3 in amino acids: CAISEGQLNYGYTF. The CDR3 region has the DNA TGTGCCATCAGTGAGGGACAGCTCAACTATGGCTACACCTTC.

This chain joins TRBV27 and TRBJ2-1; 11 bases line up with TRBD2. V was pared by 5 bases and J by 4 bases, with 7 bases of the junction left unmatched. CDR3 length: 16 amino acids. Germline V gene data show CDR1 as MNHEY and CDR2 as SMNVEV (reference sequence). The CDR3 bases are TGTGCCAGCAGTAGAACTAGCGGGGGAAGATACAATGAGCAGTTCTTC. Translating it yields CASSRTSGGRYNEQFF.

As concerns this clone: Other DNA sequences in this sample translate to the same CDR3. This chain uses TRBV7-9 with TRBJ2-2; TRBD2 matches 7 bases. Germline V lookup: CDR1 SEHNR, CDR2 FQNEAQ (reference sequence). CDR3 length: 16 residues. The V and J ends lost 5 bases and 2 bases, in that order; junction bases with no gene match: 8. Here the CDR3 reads CASSPPGGTNTGELFF. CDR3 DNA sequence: TGTGCCAGCAGCCCCCCCGGGGGGACTAACACCGGGGAGCTGTTTTTT.

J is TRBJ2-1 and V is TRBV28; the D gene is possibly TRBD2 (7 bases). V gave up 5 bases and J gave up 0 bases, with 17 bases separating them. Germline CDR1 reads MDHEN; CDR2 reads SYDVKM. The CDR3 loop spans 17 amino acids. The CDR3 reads CASSPLEGGSSYNEQFF. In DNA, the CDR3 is TGTGCCAGCAGTCCTCTGGAGGGGGGGAGCTCCTACAATGAGCAGTTCTTC.

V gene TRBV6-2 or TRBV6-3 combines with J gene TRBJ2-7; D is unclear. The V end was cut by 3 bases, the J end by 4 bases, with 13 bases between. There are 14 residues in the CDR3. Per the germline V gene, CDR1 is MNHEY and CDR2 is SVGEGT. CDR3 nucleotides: TGTGCCAGCAGTTATTCCCAGGTTGGATACGAGCAGTACTTC. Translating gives CASSYSQVGYEQYF.

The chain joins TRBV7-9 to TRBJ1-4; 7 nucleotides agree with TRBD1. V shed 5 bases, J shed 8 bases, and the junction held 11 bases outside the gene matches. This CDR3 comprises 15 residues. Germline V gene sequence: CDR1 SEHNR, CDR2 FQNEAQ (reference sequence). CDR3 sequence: CASSPPQGIGEKLFF. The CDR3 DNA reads TGTGCCAGCAGCCCCCCACAGGGGATTGGGGAAAAACTGTTTTTT.

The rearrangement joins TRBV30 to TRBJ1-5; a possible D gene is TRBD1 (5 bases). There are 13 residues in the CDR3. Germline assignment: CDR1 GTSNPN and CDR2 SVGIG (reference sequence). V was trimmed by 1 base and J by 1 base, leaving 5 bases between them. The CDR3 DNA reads TGTGCCTGGAGTGGACAGAGCAATCAGCCCCAGCATTTT. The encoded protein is CAWSGQSNQPQHF. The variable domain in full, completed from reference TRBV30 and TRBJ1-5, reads SQTIHQWPATLVQPVGSPLSLECTVEGTSNPNLYWYRQAAGRGLQLLFYSVGIGQISSEVPQNLSASRPQDRQFILSSKKLLLSDSGFYLCAWSGQSNQPQHFGDGTRLSIL.

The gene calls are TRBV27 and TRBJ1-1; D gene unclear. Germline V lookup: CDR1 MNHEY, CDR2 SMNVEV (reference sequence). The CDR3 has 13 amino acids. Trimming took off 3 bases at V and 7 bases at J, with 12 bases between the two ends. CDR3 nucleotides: TGTGCCAGCAGTTTCGAGGGCTGGGGTGAAGCTTTCTTT. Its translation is CASSFEGWGEAFF.

The CDR3 DNA reads as TGTGCCAGCAGCCAAGTGTCAGGCTACGAGCAGTACTTC. Translation gives CASSQVSGYEQYF. This rearrangement joins TRBV3-1 (or the pseudogene TRBV3-2) to TRBJ2-7; D ambiguous. Germline assignment: CDR1 LGHDT and CDR2 YNNKEL (reference sequence). This CDR3 spans 13 amino acids. Trimming removed 1 base at V and 3 bases at J, with 7 bases between.

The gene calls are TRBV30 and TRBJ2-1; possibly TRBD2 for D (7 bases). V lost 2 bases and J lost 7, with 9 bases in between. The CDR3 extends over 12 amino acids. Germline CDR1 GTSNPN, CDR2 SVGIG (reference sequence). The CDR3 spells CAWSRGANEQFF. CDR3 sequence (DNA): TGTGCCTGGAGTCGGGGGGCAAATGAGCAGTTCTTC.

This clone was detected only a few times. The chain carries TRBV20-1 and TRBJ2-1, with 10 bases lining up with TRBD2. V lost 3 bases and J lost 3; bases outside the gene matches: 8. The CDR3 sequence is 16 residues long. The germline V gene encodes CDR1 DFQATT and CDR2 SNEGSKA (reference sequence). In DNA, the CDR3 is TGCAGTGCTAGTCAAAATCTAGCGGGGGACTACAATGAGCAGTTCTTC. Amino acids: CSASQNLAGDYNEQFF.

CDR3 amino acids: CASSLARDRTYEQYF. DNA for the CDR3: TGTGCCAGCAGCTTGGCCCGGGACAGAACCTACGAGCAGTACTTC. This chain joins TRBV5-8 and TRBJ2-7; 7 nucleotides align to TRBD1. The CDR3 is made up of 15 amino acids. V lost 0 bases, J lost 2 bases, and 5 bases stayed unmatched. CDR1 and CDR2 (germline): SGHTS, YDEGEE.

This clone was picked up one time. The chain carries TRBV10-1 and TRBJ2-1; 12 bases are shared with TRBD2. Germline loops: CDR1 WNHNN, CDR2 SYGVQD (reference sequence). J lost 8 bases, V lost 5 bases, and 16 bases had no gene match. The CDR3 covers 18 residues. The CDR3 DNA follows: TGCGCCAGCAGTCCTCAATCCCCTAGCGGGGGGGCCCTCGATGAGCAGTTCTTC. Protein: CASSPQSPSGGALDEQFF.

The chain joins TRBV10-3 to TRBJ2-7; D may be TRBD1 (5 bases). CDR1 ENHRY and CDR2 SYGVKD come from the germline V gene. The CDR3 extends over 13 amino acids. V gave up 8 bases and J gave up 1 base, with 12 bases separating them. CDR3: CAILQGGSYEQYF. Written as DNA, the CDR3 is TGTGCCATCTTGCAGGGTGGGTCCTACGAGCAGTACTTC.